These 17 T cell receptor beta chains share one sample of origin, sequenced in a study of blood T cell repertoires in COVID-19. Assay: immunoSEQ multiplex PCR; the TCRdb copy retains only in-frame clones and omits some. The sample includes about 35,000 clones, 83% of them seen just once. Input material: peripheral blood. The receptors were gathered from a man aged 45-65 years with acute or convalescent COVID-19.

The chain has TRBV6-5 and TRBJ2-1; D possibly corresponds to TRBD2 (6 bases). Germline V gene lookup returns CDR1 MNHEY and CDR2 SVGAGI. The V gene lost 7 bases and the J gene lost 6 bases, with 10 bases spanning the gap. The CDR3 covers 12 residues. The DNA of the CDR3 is TGTGCCAGCACCCCCGGGGGCAATGAGCAGTTCTTC. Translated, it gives CASTPGGNEQFF.

CDR3 region: CASSLDRGEAFF. The DNA for the CDR3 is TGTGCCAGCAGCTTGGACAGGGGAGAAGCTTTCTTT. The genes are TRBV7-9 and TRBJ1-1; 9 nucleotides match TRBD1. Germline V lookup: CDR1 SEHNR, CDR2 FQNEAQ (reference sequence). The CDR3 is 12 amino acids. J was trimmed by 8 bases and V by 3 bases; bases with no gene match: 1.

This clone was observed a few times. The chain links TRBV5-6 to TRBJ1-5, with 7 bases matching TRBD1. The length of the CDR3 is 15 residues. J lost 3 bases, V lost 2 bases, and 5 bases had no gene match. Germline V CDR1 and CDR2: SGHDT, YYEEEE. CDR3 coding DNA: TGTGCCAGCAGCTTCGGGGACAGTCCCAATCAGCCCCAGCATTTT. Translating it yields CASSFGDSPNQPQHF.

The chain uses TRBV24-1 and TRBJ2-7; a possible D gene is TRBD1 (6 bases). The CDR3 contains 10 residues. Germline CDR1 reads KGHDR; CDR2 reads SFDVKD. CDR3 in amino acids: CATSGGTGSV. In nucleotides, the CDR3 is TGTGCCACCAGTGGAGGTACAGGGTCGGTC.

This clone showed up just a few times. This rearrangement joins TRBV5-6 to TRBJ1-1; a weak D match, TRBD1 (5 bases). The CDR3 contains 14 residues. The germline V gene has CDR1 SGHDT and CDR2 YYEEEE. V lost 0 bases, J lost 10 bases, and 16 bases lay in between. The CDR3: CASSLGQTREGAFF. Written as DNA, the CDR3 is TGTGCCAGCAGCTTGGGACAGACTAGGGAAGGAGCTTTCTTT.

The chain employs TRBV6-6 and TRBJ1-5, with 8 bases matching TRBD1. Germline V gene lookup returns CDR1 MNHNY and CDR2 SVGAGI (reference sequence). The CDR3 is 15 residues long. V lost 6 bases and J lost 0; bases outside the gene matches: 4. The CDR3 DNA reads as TGTGCCAGCAGGGGACAGGTTAATAGCAATCAGCCCCAGCATTTT. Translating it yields CASRGQVNSNQPQHF.

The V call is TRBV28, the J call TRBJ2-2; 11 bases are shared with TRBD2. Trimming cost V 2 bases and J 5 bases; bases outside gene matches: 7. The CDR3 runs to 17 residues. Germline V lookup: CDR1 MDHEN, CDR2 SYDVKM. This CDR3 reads CASSLVLAGVWTGELFF. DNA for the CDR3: TGTGCCAGCAGTTTAGTACTAGCGGGAGTATGGACCGGGGAGCTGTTTTTT.

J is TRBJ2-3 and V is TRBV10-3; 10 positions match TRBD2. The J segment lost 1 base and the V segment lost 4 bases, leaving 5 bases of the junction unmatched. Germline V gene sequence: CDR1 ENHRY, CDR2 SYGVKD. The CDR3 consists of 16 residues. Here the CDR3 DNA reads TGTGCCATCAGTGGGACTAGCGGAGGGGGCACAGATACGCAGTATTTT. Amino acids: CAISGTSGGGTDTQYF.

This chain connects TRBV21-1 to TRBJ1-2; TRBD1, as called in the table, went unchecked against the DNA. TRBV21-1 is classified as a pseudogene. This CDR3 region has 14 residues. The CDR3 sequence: CASSKTVVNYGYTF. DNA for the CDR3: TGTGCCAGCAGCAAGACAGTTGTAAACTATGGCTACACCTTC.

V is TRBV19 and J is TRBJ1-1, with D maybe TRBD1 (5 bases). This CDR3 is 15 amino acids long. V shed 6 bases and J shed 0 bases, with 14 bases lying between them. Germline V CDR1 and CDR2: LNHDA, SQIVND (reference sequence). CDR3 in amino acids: CASSPQTALNTEAFF. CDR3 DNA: TGTGCCAGTAGCCCACAGACAGCGCTGAACACTGAAGCTTTCTTT.

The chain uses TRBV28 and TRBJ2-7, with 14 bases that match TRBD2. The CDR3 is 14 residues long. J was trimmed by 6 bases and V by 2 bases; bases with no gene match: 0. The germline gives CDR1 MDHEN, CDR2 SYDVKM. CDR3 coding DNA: TGTGCCAGCAGTTTAGGACTAGCGGGAGGCGAGCAGTACTTC. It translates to CASSLGLAGGEQYF.

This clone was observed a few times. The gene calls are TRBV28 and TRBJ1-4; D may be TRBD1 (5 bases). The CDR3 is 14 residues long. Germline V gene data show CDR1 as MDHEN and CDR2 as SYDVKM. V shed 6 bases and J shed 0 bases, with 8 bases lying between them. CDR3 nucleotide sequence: TGTGCCAGCAGCCGGGGGTCAACTAATGAAAAACTGTTTTTT. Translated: CASSRGSTNEKLFF.

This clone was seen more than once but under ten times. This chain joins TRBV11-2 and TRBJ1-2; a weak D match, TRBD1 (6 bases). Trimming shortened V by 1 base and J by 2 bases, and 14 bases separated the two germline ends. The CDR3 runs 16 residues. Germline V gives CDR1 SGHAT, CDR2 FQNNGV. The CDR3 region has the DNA TGTGCCAGCAGCTTAGCGGGCTCTGGACAGAACTATGGCTACACCTTC. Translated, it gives CASSLAGSGQNYGYTF.

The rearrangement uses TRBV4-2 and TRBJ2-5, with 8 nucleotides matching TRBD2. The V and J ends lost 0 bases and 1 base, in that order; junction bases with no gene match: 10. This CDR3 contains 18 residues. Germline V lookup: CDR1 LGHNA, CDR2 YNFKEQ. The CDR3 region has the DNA TGTGCCAGCAGCCAAGATGGGGGAGCGGGAGATTTCCAAGAGACCCAGTACTTC. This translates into CASSQDGGAGDFQETQYF.

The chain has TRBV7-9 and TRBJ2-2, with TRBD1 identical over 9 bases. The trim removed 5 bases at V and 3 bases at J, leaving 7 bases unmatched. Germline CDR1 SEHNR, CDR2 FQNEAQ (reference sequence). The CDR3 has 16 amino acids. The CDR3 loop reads CASSPRDRVYTGELFF. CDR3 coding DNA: TGTGCCAGCAGCCCGCGGGACAGGGTTTACACCGGGGAGCTGTTTTTT. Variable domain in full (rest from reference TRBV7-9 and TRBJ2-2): DTGVSQNPRHKITKRGQNVTFRCDPISEHNRLYWYRQTLGQGPEFLTYFQNEAQLEKSRLLSDRFSAERPKGSFSTLEIQRTEQGDSAMYLCASSPRDRVYTGELFFGEGSRLTVL.

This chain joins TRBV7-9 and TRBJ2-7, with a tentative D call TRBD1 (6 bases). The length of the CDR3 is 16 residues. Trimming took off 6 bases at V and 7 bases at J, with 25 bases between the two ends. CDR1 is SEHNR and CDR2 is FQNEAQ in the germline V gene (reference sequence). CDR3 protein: CASSLPSGTRGPEQYF. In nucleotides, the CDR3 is TGTGCCAGCAGTTTACCAAGTGGGACACGGGGCCCGGAGCAGTACTTC.

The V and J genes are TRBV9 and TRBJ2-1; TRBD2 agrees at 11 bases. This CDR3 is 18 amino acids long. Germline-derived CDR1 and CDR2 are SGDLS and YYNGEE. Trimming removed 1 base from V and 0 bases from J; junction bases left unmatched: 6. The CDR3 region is CASSVLAGGQSSYNEQFF. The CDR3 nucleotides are TGTGCCAGCAGCGTACTAGCGGGGGGACAGAGCTCCTACAATGAGCAGTTCTTC.